Listed here are 2 T cell receptor beta chains from one sample, sequenced in a study of T cell responses to AZD1222 COVID-19 vaccine. Generated by immunoSEQ multiplex PCR, the TCRdb table keeps only in-frame clones and is missing some. The sample holds about 45,000 clones, approximately 88% seen once. The sequences come from peripheral blood, collected 28 days after the second AZD1222 dose. These TCRs come from an adult who received the AZD1222 COVID-19 vaccine.

V is TRBV12-3 or TRBV12-4 and J is TRBJ1-1; D unresolved. The V end was cut by 2 bases, the J end by 1 base, with 5 bases between. The CDR3 is 13 amino acids. This CDR3 is CASSLSTNTEAFF. In DNA form, the CDR3 reads TGTGCCAGCAGTTTATCAACGAACACTGAAGCTTTCTTT.

This chain joins TRBV6-5 and TRBJ1-4, with 7 bases matching TRBD1. The CDR3 sequence is 15 residues long. Germline CDR1 MNHEY, CDR2 SVGAGI. V trimming: 2 bases; J trimming: 3 bases; junction bases outside the gene matches: 3. The CDR3 sequence is CASSYRGTANEKLFF. The DNA of the CDR3 is TGTGCCAGCAGTTACAGAGGGACAGCTAATGAAAAACTGTTTTTT.